A selection of T cell receptor beta chains follows, all from one sample in a study of vaccination and CD4 T cells after COVID-19. The antigens these receptors bind are not known. One entry per CDR3 protein, called by TCRdb with MiXCR from the PCR reads. The sample records about 6,900 distinct CDR3 sequences, roughly 50% being singletons. Sequencing was done on a sample of CD4+ T cells from blood, cultured in vitro. The source of these receptors is a human donor in good health. The CDR3 runs from the conserved cysteine through the conserved F or W. A D gene is named only where the DNA matches it firmly. Clone size is not always given. Where it is, it says once, few, many or a class for expanded clones.

TRBV5-3	.	.	TRBJ1-1	CARSLGEAFF	TGTGCCAGAAGCTTAGGTGAAGCTTTCTTT
TRBV12-3/TRBV12-4	.	.	TRBJ1-1	CASSLALGYMNTEAFF	TGTGCCAGCAGTTTAGCGCTCGGATACATGAACACTGAAGCTTTCTTT
TRBV6-1	.	.	TRBJ1-1	CASGSRGTEAFF	TGTGCCAGCGGTAGTCGGGGGACTGAAGCTTTCTTT
TRBV6-1	.	TRBD2	TRBJ2-4	CAGGAGVLAKNIQYF	TGTGCCGGTGGGGCGGGGGTCCTCGCCAAAAACATTCAGTACTTC
TRBV6-2/TRBV6-3	.	TRBD2	TRBJ2-5	CASIPGGVETQYF	TGTGCCAGCATCCCGGGAGGAGTGGAGACCCAGTACTTC
TRBV20-1	.	.	TRBJ2-2	CSARHEIEAGELFF	TGCAGTGCTAGGCACGAGATCGAGGCCGGGGAGCTGTTTTTT
TRBV6-1	.	.	TRBJ1-2	CASSSTETYGYTF	TGTGCCAGCAGCTCGACAGAAACCTATGGCTACACCTTC
TRBV7-9	.	.	TRBJ2-4	CASGLAKNIQYF	TGTGCCAGCGGCCTAGCCAAAAACATTCAGTACTTC
TRBV5-1	.	TRBD1	TRBJ2-1	CASSRLNRDRDSYNEQFF	TGCGCCAGCAGCAGACTTAACCGGGACAGGGACTCCTACAATGAGCAGTTCTTC
TRBV7-8	few	.	TRBJ1-5	CASSLSAGGFANNQPQHF	TGTGCCAGCAGCTTATCCGCGGGAGGCTTTGCGAATAATCAGCCCCAGCATTTT
TRBV25-1	.	TRBD1	TRBJ1-2	CASSWTGGMAGYGYTF	TGTGCCAGCAGTTGGACAGGGGGCATGGCTGGCTATGGCTACACCTTC
TRBV6-1	.	.	TRBJ1-2	CASSEVRQSFSYTF	TGTGCCAGCAGTGAAGTGAGACAGTCGTTCAGCTACACCTTC
TRBV29-1	large	.	TRBJ2-7	CSVFMQGYEQYF	TGCAGCGTTTTCATGCAGGGCTACGAGCAGTACTTC
TRBV5-6	once	TRBD1	TRBJ2-6	CASSLGDRDWANVLTF	TGTGCCAGCAGCTTGGGGGACAGGGACTGGGCCAACGTCCTGACTTTC
TRBV6-5	.	.	TRBJ2-7	CASSYLRDQGHYEQYF	TGTGCCAGCAGTTACCTCCGGGACCAGGGACACTACGAGCAGTACTTC
TRBV20-1	.	TRBD2	TRBJ2-5	CSSRGGGAYQETQYF	TGCAGTTCGAGGGGCGGGGGGGCCTACCAAGAGACCCAGTACTTC
TRBV20-1	.	TRBD1	TRBJ1-1	CSARGRTGTGNTEAFF	TGCAGTGCTAGAGGCCGAACGGGGACAGGGAACACTGAAGCTTTCTTT
TRBV30	.	.	TRBJ1-1	CAWSVQAGTAEAFF	TGTGCCTGGAGTGTACAGGCGGGTACGGCTGAAGCTTTCTTT
TRBV12-3/TRBV12-4	.	.	TRBJ1-1	CASSLTSSSAFF	TGTGCCAGCAGTTTGACAAGCTCTTCAGCTTTCTTT
TRBV10-2	few	TRBD2	TRBJ2-2	CASGGLAGGLSGELFF	TGCGCCAGCGGCGGACTAGCGGGGGGTTTGTCCGGGGAGCTGTTTTTT
TRBV6-1	.	.	TRBJ2-3	CATRRGGGPSTDTQYF	TGTGCCACTAGGAGGGGGGGCGGCCCTAGCACAGATACGCAGTATTTT
TRBV20-1	.	TRBD1	TRBJ1-3	CSARDTLTGPGNTIYF	TGCAGTGCTAGAGATACTTTGACAGGGCCCGGAAACACCATATATTTT
TRBV7-2	few	.	TRBJ2-5	CASSTLGRIQETQYF	TGTGCCAGCAGCACCCTGGGACGGATCCAAGAGACCCAGTACTTC
TRBV29-1	.	TRBD1	TRBJ1-1	CSVPIQGRTFF	TGCAGCGTTCCGATACAGGGGCGAACTTTCTTT
TRBV10-3	.	.	TRBJ2-4	CAISVDPPNIQYF	TGTGCCATCAGTGTGGACCCCCCAAACATTCAGTACTTC
TRBV19	.	TRBD2	TRBJ2-1	CASSIGTSVTNEQFF	TGTGCCAGTAGTATCGGGACTAGCGTTACGAATGAGCAGTTCTTC
TRBV6-5	.	.	TRBJ1-1	CASSYRPLGDTEAFF	TGTGCCAGCAGTTACAGGCCCCTAGGGGACACTGAAGCTTTCTTT
TRBV6-2/TRBV6-3	.	TRBD2	TRBJ2-1	CATRTSSYNEQFF	TGTGCCACCAGGACTAGCTCCTACAATGAGCAGTTCTTC